This is a list of T cell receptor beta chains from one sample in a study of blood T cell repertoires in COVID-19. Assay used: immunoSEQ multiplex PCR; TCRdb lists only in-frame clones, some missing. The sample lists some 70,000 clones, less than 90% seen once, with over 10% in the top ten. Sequencing was carried out using peripheral blood. All receptors come from a man aged 50-59 years with COVID-19, enrolled during active disease. Both conserved end residues are part of each CDR3. The D gene is left open where the match is weak. Clone size is given for some rows only: seen once, a few or many times, or a class if the clone is expanded.

J gene	V gene	D gene	CDR3 length	clone size	CDR3 DNA	CDR3 protein
TRBJ2-1	TRBV4-2	-	12	-	TGTGCCAGCAGCATAGCCCCACGGGAGCAGTTCTTC	CASSIAPREQFF
TRBJ2-3	TRBV10-3	TRBD2	14	-	TGTGCCATCAGGGGACTAGCGGAAGCAGATACGCAGTATTTT	CAIRGLAEADTQYF
TRBJ1-2	TRBV27	-	13	many	TGTGCCACCTGGGGCAGGGGAGAGTTTGGCTACACCTTC	CATWGRGEFGYTF
TRBJ1-6	TRBV4-1	-	15	-	TGCGCCAGCAGCCAAGAGCAGGCCCTGAATTCACCCCTCCACTTT	CASSQEQALNSPLHF
TRBJ1-2	TRBV20-1	TRBD1	13	-	TGCAGTGCTAGTATCAGGGGGATAGGAGGCTACACCTTC	CSASIRGIGGYTF
TRBJ2-6	TRBV30	TRBD1	17	-	TGTGCCTGGAGTGTGACCAGGGGGCTGTCTGGGGCCAACGTCCTGACTTTC	CAWSVTRGLSGANVLTF
TRBJ2-2	TRBV7-2	-	15	few	TGTGCCAGCAGCTTAGTATTAGCTGCCACCGGGGAGCTGTTTTTT	CASSLVLAATGELFF
TRBJ2-2	TRBV30	-	12	-	TGTGCCTGGAATACTCGGGCCGGGGAGCTGTTTTTT	CAWNTRAGELFF
TRBJ1-5	TRBV6-6	TRBD1	12	-	TGTGCCAGCACGACAGGGGACCAGCCCCAGCATTTT	CASTTGDQPQHF
TRBJ2-7	TRBV9	-	15	-	TGTGCCAGCAGCGCCTCCGAGGGGGTGTCCTACGAGCAGTACTTC	CASSASEGVSYEQYF
TRBJ2-2	TRBV10-3	TRBD1	16	-	TGTGCCATCAGTGAGACGGACAGGGGGCGGACCGGGGAGCTGTTTTTT	CAISETDRGRTGELFF
TRBJ2-7	TRBV9	-	13	-	TGTGCCAGCAGCCGGGACACAACCTACGAGCAGTACTTC	CASSRDTTYEQYF
TRBJ2-7	TRBV9	TRBD2	14	-	TGTGCCAGCAGCGTGCTAGCGGTTGATTACGAGCAGTACTTC	CASSVLAVDYEQYF
TRBJ1-2	TRBV5-6	-	13	-	TGTGCCAGCAGCTTGGGTACAGAGAATGGCTACACCTTC	CASSLGTENGYTF
TRBJ2-7	TRBV2	-	12	-	TGTGCCAGCAACAGGGCCACCTACGAGCAGTACTTC	CASNRATYEQYF
TRBJ2-3	TRBV7-3	TRBD2	15	-	TGTGCCAGCAGTCCACTAGCGGGAGGAGCAGATACGCAGTATTTT	CASSPLAGGADTQYF
TRBJ2-7	TRBV5-1	TRBD2	16	-	TGCGCCAGCAGCTTGGTCAGCGGGAGTCTATCTTACGAGCAGTACTTC	CASSLVSGSLSYEQYF
TRBJ2-7	TRBV7-9	TRBD2	16	-	TGTGCCAGCAGCGGCGGACTAGCGGGAGGGCCCGACGAGCAGTACTTC	CASSGGLAGGPDEQYF
TRBJ1-2	TRBV18	-	13	-	TGTGCCAGCTCACCAAAACAGATCTATGGCTACACCTTC	CASSPKQIYGYTF
TRBJ2-1	TRBV5-6	-	17	-	TGTGCCAGCAGCTTGGCCTTGGGGGTAGCGGAGGGCAATGAGCAGTTCTTC	CASSLALGVAEGNEQFF
TRBJ2-7	TRBV30	-	12	once	TGTGCCTGGGCTACAGGGTTTTACGAGCAGTACTTC	CAWATGFYEQYF
TRBJ1-2	TRBV19	TRBD1	14	many	TGTGCCAGTAGTACGATACAGGGGAACTATGGCTACACCTTC	CASSTIQGNYGYTF
TRBJ2-2	TRBV19	TRBD1	14	-	TGTGCCAGTAAGAACAGGGGGAACACCGGGGAGCTGTTTTTT	CASKNRGNTGELFF
TRBJ1-2	TRBV18	TRBD1	14	-	TGTGCCAGCTCACCAAATGACAGGGCCGGTGGCTACACCTTC	CASSPNDRAGGYTF
TRBJ2-3	TRBV28	TRBD2	15	medium-sized	TGTGCCAGCAGCCTAGCGGGAGTAGAGGTAGATACGCAGTATTTT	CASSLAGVEVDTQYF
TRBJ2-7	TRBV3-1/TRBV3-2	TRBD2	15	-	TGTGCCAGCAGCCAAGGGCTAGCGGTCCCCTACGAGCAGTACTTC	CASSQGLAVPYEQYF
TRBJ2-2	TRBV3-1/TRBV3-2	-	13	-	TGTGCCAGCATAGCGCCGAACACCGGGGAGCTGTTTTTT	CASIAPNTGELFF
TRBJ2-7	TRBV5-4	-	15	once	TGTGCCAGCAGCTTGACCTCTAGCGAGGCTCTCGAGCAGTACTTC	CASSLTSSEALEQYF
TRBJ2-7	TRBV29-1	-	11	-	TGCAGCGCCGGACAGTCCTACGAGCAGTACTTC	CSAGQSYEQYF
TRBJ1-2	TRBV28	TRBD1	15	-	TGTGCCAGCAGTTTGGGGACAGGGTATGGCTATGGCTACACCTTC	CASSLGTGYGYGYTF
TRBJ2-5	TRBV6-5	-	13	-	TGTGCCAGCGGGTCCGCAGGCGGGGAGACCCAGTACTTC	CASGSAGGETQYF
TRBJ2-2	TRBV9	-	15	-	TGTGCCAGCAGCCCTAGGGGAGGAATCGGCGGGGAGCTGTTTTTT	CASSPRGGIGGELFF
TRBJ1-5	TRBV19	TRBD1	16	-	TGTGCCAGTAGTTCCACGACAGGGGTTAGCAATCAGCCCCAGCATTTT	CASSSTTGVSNQPQHF
TRBJ2-6	TRBV19	-	13	-	TGTGCCAGTAGTATGGGGGACAACATAGTCCTGACTTTC	CASSMGDNIVLTF
TRBJ2-3	TRBV29-1	TRBD2	15	-	TGCAGCGTTGTAACGGGGAGGGATAGCACAGATACGCAGTATTTT	CSVVTGRDSTDTQYF
TRBJ2-7	TRBV5-1	TRBD2	16	-	TGCGCCAGCAGCGGTCGGGCAGCGGGAGAAGTCTACGAGCAGTACTTC	CASSGRAAGEVYEQYF
TRBJ2-7	TRBV30	-	14	-	TGTGCCTGGAGTAGGGGTTCCGCTTCCTACGAGCAGTACTTC	CAWSRGSASYEQYF
TRBJ2-3	TRBV6-4	TRBD1	17	few	TGTGCCAGCAGTGACGTCGCCGGGACAGGGGGCACAGATACGCAGTATTTT	CASSDVAGTGGTDTQYF
TRBJ1-5	TRBV4-1	-	13	-	TGCGCCAGCAGCCGCTTAAGTGGCCAGCCCCAGCATTTT	CASSRLSGQPQHF
TRBJ1-2	TRBV7-9	TRBD1	15	-	TGTGCCAGCAGCTTAGAGGCAGGGGGTAACTATGGCTACACCTTC	CASSLEAGGNYGYTF
TRBJ1-5	TRBV28	-	16	once	TGTGCCAGCAGTTACGGGGGATGGTTTGGAGGTCAGCCCCAGCATTTT	CASSYGGWFGGQPQHF
TRBJ1-2	TRBV6-8	TRBD1	13	-	TGTGCCAGGAAACAGGGGGCGAGGGGTGGCTACACCTTC	CARKQGARGGYTF
TRBJ2-7	TRBV7-3	-	11	once	TGTGCCAGCAGCTCCTTCTACGAGCAGTACTTC	CASSSFYEQYF
TRBJ2-7	TRBV29-1	TRBD2	13	-	TGCAGCGTTTATCATAGCGGGACTGGCGAGCAGTACTTC	CSVYHSGTGEQYF
TRBJ2-1	TRBV5-1	TRBD1	15	-	TGCGCCAGCAGCTTACAGGGGGCGGTCTACAATGAGCAGTTCTTC	CASSLQGAVYNEQFF
TRBJ1-5	TRBV19	TRBD1	15	-	TGTGCCAGTAGTGGCCGGGACAGGTTCAATCAGCCCCAGCATTTT	CASSGRDRFNQPQHF
TRBJ1-3	TRBV4-1	-	15	-	TGCGCCAGCAGTCCGAGTGTTAGCTCTGGAAACACCATATATTTT	CASSPSVSSGNTIYF
TRBJ1-4	TRBV2	-	14	few	TGTGCCAGCAGTGGTCTTTCCGTGAATGAAAAACTGTTTTTT	CASSGLSVNEKLFF
TRBJ1-2	TRBV27	-	13	few	TGTGCCAGCAGTTTGGTGCGCAACTATGGCTACACCTTC	CASSLVRNYGYTF
TRBJ2-6	TRBV30	-	15	-	TGTGCCTGGAGTATGGAGCTATTGAGGGCCAACGTCCTGACTTTC	CAWSMELLRANVLTF
TRBJ2-1	TRBV10-3	TRBD1	17	-	TGTGCCATCAGTCCTAGTCGTGGGACAGGGGAGGATTATGAGCAGTTCTTC	CAISPSRGTGEDYEQFF
TRBJ2-5	TRBV3-1/TRBV3-2	TRBD1	14	-	TGTGCCAGCAGCCGCCGGACAGGGACGGAGACCCAGTACTTC	CASSRRTGTETQYF
TRBJ1-2	TRBV19	-	13	once	TGTGCCAGTAGTAGACAGAGAAGTTATGGCTACACCTTC	CASSRQRSYGYTF
TRBJ2-2	TRBV19	-	14	-	TGTGCCAGTAGACGAATAGCGGTCACCGGGGAGCTGTTTTTT	CASRRIAVTGELFF
TRBJ2-2	TRBV5-1	TRBD2	18	-	TGCGCCAGCAGCTCGGGGGAACTAGCGAACATCGTCCTCGGGGAGCTGTTTTTT	CASSSGELANIVLGELFF
TRBJ2-7	TRBV30	-	13	-	TGTGCCTGGATGGCACCCCAAACCTACGAGCAGTACTTC	CAWMAPQTYEQYF
TRBJ1-4	TRBV11-2	-	15	-	TGTGCCAGCAGTTCACGCCGGGGAGATAATGAAAAACTGTTTTTT	CASSSRRGDNEKLFF